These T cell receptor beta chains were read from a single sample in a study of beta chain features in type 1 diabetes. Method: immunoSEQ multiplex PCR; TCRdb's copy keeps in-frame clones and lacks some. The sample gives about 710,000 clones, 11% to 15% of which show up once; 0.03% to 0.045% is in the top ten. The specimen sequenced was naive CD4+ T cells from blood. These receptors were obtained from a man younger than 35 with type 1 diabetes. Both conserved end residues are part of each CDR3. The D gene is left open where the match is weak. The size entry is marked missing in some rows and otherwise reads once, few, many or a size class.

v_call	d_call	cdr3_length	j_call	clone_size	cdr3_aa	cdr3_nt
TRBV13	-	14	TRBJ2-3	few	CASSLVPSTDTQYF	TGTGCCAGCAGCTTAGTACCCTCCACAGATACGCAGTATTTT
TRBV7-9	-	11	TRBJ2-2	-	CASSFTGELFF	TGTGCCAGCAGTTTTACCGGGGAGCTGTTTTTT
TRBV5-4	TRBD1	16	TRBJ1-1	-	CASSTPTGAIGTEAFF	TGTGCCAGCAGCACCCCGACAGGGGCTATAGGCACTGAAGCTTTCTTT
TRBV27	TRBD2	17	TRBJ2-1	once	CASSQYLGRGGYNEQFF	TGTGCCAGCAGTCAATACCTCGGGAGGGGGGGTTACAATGAGCAGTTCTTC
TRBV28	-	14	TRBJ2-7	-	CASSLPGIAYEQYF	TGTGCCAGCAGTTTACCCGGGATTGCATACGAGCAGTACTTC
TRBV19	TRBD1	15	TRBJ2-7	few	CASSSPRQGAYEQYF	TGTGCCAGTAGCTCCCCCCGACAGGGCGCCTACGAGCAGTACTTC
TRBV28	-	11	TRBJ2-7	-	CASSSSYEQYF	TGTGCCAGCAGTTCCTCCTACGAGCAGTACTTC
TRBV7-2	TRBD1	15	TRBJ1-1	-	CASSRRTGLGTEAFF	TGTGCCAGCAGTCGCCGGACAGGGCTAGGGACTGAAGCTTTCTTT
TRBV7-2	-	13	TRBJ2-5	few	CASSRLVQETQYF	TGTGCCAGCAGCCGACTAGTTCAAGAGACCCAGTACTTC
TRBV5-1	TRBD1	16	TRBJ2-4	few	CASSLDVGQGKNIQYF	TGCGCCAGCAGCTTGGATGTAGGACAGGGCAAAAACATTCAGTACTTC